Shown below are 21 T cell receptor beta chains from a single sample sequenced in a study of response to subunit inactivated influenza vaccine. TCRdb used MiXCR to reprocess the RT-PCR reads, holding one entry per CDR3 protein. The table lists 600,000 to 700,000 distinct CDR3 sequences, 11% to 15% of them singletons. This specimen was PBMCs from blood, taken less than 15 days before vaccination. The receptors stem from a man aged 45-60 years who received an inactivated influenza vaccine.

This clonotype has a handful of counts. This chain joins TRBV5-1 and TRBJ2-7; 9 bases fit TRBD1. Germline-derived CDR1 and CDR2 are SGHRS and YFSETQ. CDR3 length equals 15 residues. V lost 4 bases to trimming and J lost 3 bases; unmatched junction nucleotides: 8. The CDR3 nucleotides are TGCGCCAGCAGCACTGGGACAGGGCTAATCTACGAGCAGTACTTC. As protein: CASSTGTGLIYEQYF.

V gene TRBV7-9 combines with J gene TRBJ2-5, with D possibly being TRBD1 or TRBD2 (5 bases each). The CDR3 runs to 14 residues. Germline lookup yields CDR1 SEHNR and CDR2 FQNEAQ (reference sequence). Trimming stripped 3 bases from V and 2 bases from J, with 10 bases between. CDR3 in DNA: TGTGCCAGCAGCTTCCCCGGGGCTCAAGAGACCCAGTACTTC. Translated, it gives CASSFPGAQETQYF.

The chain combines TRBV7-6 with TRBJ2-3; the D gene is possibly TRBD1 (6 bases). In germline, CDR1 is SGHVS, CDR2 FNYEAQ. This CDR3 region has 16 residues. V dropped 3 bases and J dropped 3 bases, with 16 bases sitting between them. CDR3 amino acids: CASSLRQAGKTDTQYF. Written as DNA, the CDR3 is TGTGCCAGCAGCTTGCGACAGGCCGGGAAAACAGATACGCAGTATTTT.

This clonotype was detected ten times or more. This chain connects TRBV6-6 to TRBJ2-5, with a tentative D call TRBD2 (5 bases). The CDR3 runs to 14 residues. The germline V and J ends were trimmed by 5 bases and 3 bases, with 13 bases remaining between them. The germline CDR1 and CDR2 sequences are MNHNY and SVGAGI (reference sequence). The CDR3 protein is CASSNLLGKETQYF. CDR3 coding DNA: TGTGCCAGCAGTAATCTACTAGGAAAAGAGACCCAGTACTTC.

At least ten counts were recorded for this clonotype. The chain recombines TRBV29-1 with TRBJ2-1; 8 bases line up with TRBD2. The CDR3 contains 15 residues. V shed 6 bases and J 4 bases; nucleotides not matched to a gene: 11. Germline CDR1 and CDR2: SQVTM and ANQGSEA. CDR3: CSVPPGGGRYNEQFF. The CDR3, as DNA: TGCAGCGTCCCCCCGGGGGGGGGGAGATACAATGAGCAGTTCTTC.

This clonotype was seen only a few times. The V gene is TRBV18, the J gene TRBJ1-1; a possible D gene is TRBD1 (5 bases). Trimming shortened V by 2 bases and J by 1 base, and 14 bases separated the two germline ends. The CDR3 is 16 amino acids. Germline V gene sequence: CDR1 KGHSH, CDR2 LQKENI. CDR3 nucleotide sequence: TGTGCCAGCTCACCAGGGAGGCAGGGCGAGAACACTGAAGCTTTCTTT. Protein sequence: CASSPGRQGENTEAFF.

V and J are TRBV3-1 and TRBJ2-1; no clear D gene. V shed 3 bases and J shed 3 bases, with 12 bases lying between them. Per germline, CDR1 LGHDT and CDR2 YNNKEL (reference sequence). The CDR3 length is 15 residues. CDR3 sequence (DNA): TGTGCCAGCAGCCAGGCCCGTTGGGGCTACAATGAGCAGTTCTTC. This encodes CASSQARWGYNEQFF.

The rearrangement links TRBV12-3 or TRBV12-4 to TRBJ2-1, with 10 positions matching TRBD2. This CDR3 is 17 amino acids long. V trimming: 5 bases; J trimming: 8 bases; junction bases outside the gene matches: 15. CDR3 loop: CASSPVAGGRVVDEQFF. The CDR3, as DNA: TGTGCCAGCAGTCCAGTAGCGGGGGGCCGCGTGGTGGATGAGCAGTTCTTC.

This chain joins TRBV20-1 and TRBJ2-1; D is ambiguous. V was cut by 1 base and J by 12 bases, with 10 bases left in between. CDR3 size: 11 residues. Germline CDR1 DFQATT, CDR2 SNEGSKA (reference sequence). The CDR3 region is CSARGGVGQFF. The CDR3 nucleotides read TGCAGTGCTAGAGGCGGTGTTGGGCAGTTCTTC.

This sequence joins TRBV6-1 and TRBJ2-3; no firm D call. CDR3 length equals 15 residues. The germline V gene has CDR1 MNHNS and CDR2 SASEGT. Trimming left V 4 bases short and J 1 base short, with 12 bases between. CDR3 in amino acids: CASSGRSFGTDTQYF. The CDR3 DNA sequence: TGTGCCAGCAGTGGTCGGTCGTTCGGCACAGATACGCAGTATTTT.

The CDR3 nucleotides read TGTGCCAGCAGCGGCGGCGAATGGCGGGATCCCTACGAGCAGTACTTC. Translated, it gives CASSGGEWRDPYEQYF. The chain links TRBV5-5 to TRBJ2-7; a possible D gene is TRBD2 (6 bases). The CDR3 is 16 residues long. The germline gives CDR1 SGHKS, CDR2 YYEKEE (reference sequence). The germline V and J ends were trimmed by 4 bases and 2 bases, with 19 bases remaining between them.

Comments on this clonotype: A much larger clonotype is one base distant, so this may be a read error. The conserved phenylalanine or tryptophan normally closing the CDR3 is absent here, so this likely arose from a read error. The chain uses TRBV4-2 and TRBJ2-7; D gene uncertain. Trimming took 1 base from V and 0 from J, leaving 7 bases between them. This CDR3 comprises 14 residues. Germline loops: CDR1 LGHNA, CDR2 YNFKEQ. CDR3 bases: TGTGCCAGCAGCCAAGGTCCTTACTCCTACGAGCAGTACATC. This translates into CASSQGPYSYEQYI.

The rearrangement joins TRBV4-1 to TRBJ2-3; a weak D match, TRBD1 (6 bases). The ends were cut back, 1 base at V and 2 bases at J, with 13 bases in the middle. Germline values: CDR1 MGHRA, CDR2 YSYEKL. This CDR3 has 16 residues. The CDR3 nucleotides read TGCGCCAGCAGCCAAGTGGGGGCAGGGTCCACAGATACGCAGTATTTT. It yields the protein CASSQVGAGSTDTQYF.

This clonotype was counted only a few times. The chain has TRBV12-3 or TRBV12-4 and TRBJ2-5; 8 nucleotides align to TRBD1. V lost 3 bases, J lost 5 bases, and 8 bases stayed unmatched. The length of the CDR3 is 15 residues. CDR3 nucleotide sequence: TGTGCCAGCAGTTTTGAGGACAGGGTGGGGGAGACCCAGTACTTC. Its protein is CASSFEDRVGETQYF.

This clonotype was detected ten times or more. The chain links TRBV12-3 or TRBV12-4 to TRBJ2-3; D might be TRBD2 (5 bases). V lost 10 bases and J lost 0, with 14 bases in between. The length of the CDR3 is 14 residues. The CDR3 sequence: CATTPGISTDTQYF. DNA for the CDR3: TGTGCCACCACACCCGGGATTAGCACAGATACGCAGTATTTT.

V gene TRBV6-2 or TRBV6-3 combines with J gene TRBJ1-4, with D hard to call. The V end lost 2 bases, the J end lost 4 bases, and 8 bases lay between the germline ends. Germline V gives CDR1 MNHEY, CDR2 SVGEGT. The CDR3 sequence is 14 residues long. This CDR3 is CASSYLRSNEKLFF. CDR3 in DNA: TGTGCCAGCAGTTACCTGCGGAGTAATGAAAAACTGTTTTTT.

This clonotype has just a few counts. This chain links TRBV6-1 with TRBJ1-5; no reliable D call. The V gene's germline CDR1 is MNHNS and CDR2 SASEGT. CDR3 size: 16 residues. The ends were cut back, 6 bases at V and 0 bases at J, with 15 bases in the middle. The CDR3 nucleotides read TGTGCCAGCAGAAACGGGGATTTCTATAGCAATCAGCCCCAGCATTTT. As protein: CASRNGDFYSNQPQHF.

The chain combines TRBV29-1 with TRBJ2-5, with 8 positions matching TRBD1. CDR3 length equals 13 residues. Looked up from germline, CDR1 is SQVTM and CDR2 is ANQGSEA. V lost 6 bases to trimming and J lost 4 bases; unmatched junction nucleotides: 7. DNA of the CDR3: TGCAGCGTCCGACAGGGGAGGCCAGAGACCCAGTACTTC. Amino acid sequence: CSVRQGRPETQYF.

The chain joins TRBV2 to TRBJ1-6; a possible D gene is TRBD1 (5 bases). Germline lookup yields CDR1 SNHLY and CDR2 FYNNEI. V was clipped by 6 bases and J by 8 bases, with 8 bases between them. This CDR3 has 12 amino acids. The CDR3 bases are TGTGCCAGCAGAGGGGACGATTCACCCCTCCACTTT. It is translated as CASRGDDSPLHF.

DNA of the CDR3: TGTGCCAGCAGTCCCGGGACATTCAATCAGCCCCAGCATTTT. The encoded protein is CASSPGTFNQPQHF. The chain links TRBV12-3 or TRBV12-4 to TRBJ1-5; a weak D match, TRBD1 (6 bases). This CDR3 region has 14 residues. V lost 5 bases and J lost 3, with 11 bases in between.

The chain has TRBV4-3 and TRBJ2-3; possibly TRBD1 or TRBD2 for D (5 bases each). This CDR3 has 17 residues. Trimming took 3 bases from V and 6 from J, leaving 22 bases between them. CDR1 is LGHNA, CDR2 YSLEER, per germline. The CDR3 DNA follows: TGCGCCAGCAGCCAGAGCACATTAGGGGAGATAACGGATACGCAGTATTTT. Residues: CASSQSTLGEITDTQYF.